The subject of this entry is one T cell receptor beta chain. The data stem from a study of blood T cell repertoires in COVID-19. Here immunoSEQ multiplex PCR was the method, and the copy in TCRdb shows in-frame clones only, minus some. Of hundreds of thousands of clones listed, around 86% were seen once; the top ten hold less than 2%. CDR3 length: 12 amino acids. Germline values: CDR1 GTSNPN, CDR2 SVGIG (reference sequence). V was pared by 2 bases and J by 4 bases, with 9 bases between. Material: PBMCs or T cells enriched from blood (not recorded which). The source of this sequence is a man aged 35 to 55 who had recovered from COVID-19. The chain uses TRBV30 and TRBJ2-7; possible D gene TRBD2, 5 bases. The CDR3 coding sequence is TGTGCCTGGAGTTCCGGGGAGTACGAGCAGTACTTC. Its translation is CAWSSGEYEQYF. The variable domain in full, with the rest retrieved from reference TRBV30 and TRBJ2-7, is SQTIHQWPATLVQPVGSPLSLECTVEGTSNPNLYWYRQAAGRGLQLLFYSVGIGQISSEVPQNLSASRPQDRQFILSSKKLLLSDSGFYLCAWSSGEYEQYFGPGTRLTVT.